These 23 T cell receptor beta chains were all obtained from the same sample, sequenced in a study of beta chain features in type 1 diabetes. General study results and limits: TCRB CDR3s were moderately but significantly shorter in Type 1 diabetes patients in all four CD4+ subsets.

Expressed TCRB transcripts were sequenced because the entire RNA isolate underwent reverse transcription. The table came from immunoSEQ multiplex PCR; TCRdb's copy has only in-frame clones and leaves some out. The sample holds a few hundred thousand clones; about 10% are singletons and the top ten take around 0.66%. No cognate antigen is known for these TCRs. Sample: central memory CD4+ T cells from blood. The receptors derive from a man aged 25-45 years with type 1 diabetes.

The gene calls are TRBV7-9 and TRBJ1-1; D not resolved. V gave up 6 bases and J gave up 2 bases, with 7 bases separating them. There are 12 residues in the CDR3. Germline-derived CDR1 and CDR2 are SEHNR and FQNEAQ (reference sequence). The CDR3, as DNA: TGTGCCAGCAGAGATACCAACACTGAAGCTTTCTTT. Encoded protein: CASRDTNTEAFF.

This clone has only a few counts. The CDR3 coding sequence is TGCGCCAGCAGCTTGGGCCAGGCTCGCGACAATGAGCAGTTCTTC. Encoded protein: CASSLGQARDNEQFF. The chain joins TRBV5-1 to TRBJ2-1; no clear D gene. Trimming cost V 0 bases and J 5 bases, with 12 bases left between them. Per germline, CDR1 SGHRS and CDR2 YFSETQ. The CDR3 contains 15 residues.

This clone was picked up a small number of times. J is TRBJ1-5 and V is TRBV19, with D possibly matching TRBD1 (6 bases). The V gene's germline CDR1 is LNHDA and CDR2 SQIVND (reference sequence). V gave up 3 bases and J gave up 7 bases, with 16 bases separating them. The CDR3 loop spans 15 amino acids. CDR3 sequence reads: CASSILGGAGQPQHF. CDR3 coding DNA: TGTGCCAGTAGTATTTTGGGGGGGGCCGGGCAGCCCCAGCATTTT.

The table lists this clone with many counts. The V gene is TRBV15, the J gene TRBJ2-4; tentatively, D is TRBD1 (5 bases). Germline CDR1 is LNHNV and CDR2 is YYDKDF (reference sequence). The CDR3 runs to 14 residues. Between the trimmed V and J ends, which lost 0 bases and 7 bases, there was a span of 10 bases. The CDR3 region is CATSRDLGPNIQYF. DNA of the CDR3: TGTGCCACCAGCAGAGATCTGGGGCCTAACATTCAGTACTTC. Variable domain in full (rest from reference TRBV15 and TRBJ2-4): DAMVIQNPRYQVTQFGKPVTLSCSQTLNHNVMYWYQQKSSQAPKLLFHYYDKDFNNEADTPDNFQSRRPNTSFCFLDIRSPGLGDTAMYLCATSRDLGPNIQYFGAGTRLSVL.

The J gene is TRBJ2-7, the V gene TRBV4-1, with D perhaps matching TRBD2 (7 bases). CDR3 size: 16 residues. Trimming stripped 0 bases from V and 4 bases from J, with 16 bases between. Looked up from germline, CDR1 is MGHRA and CDR2 is YSYEKL. Here the CDR3 DNA reads TGCGCCAGCAGCCAAGAGTTCGCGGGGGCAGCTTACGAGCAGTACTTC. Its protein is CASSQEFAGAAYEQYF.

This clone was detected a few times. The CDR3 DNA reads as TGTGCCAGCAGTGCCCCGCCCGGGGAGCTGTTTTTT. It specifies CASSAPPGELFF. The J gene is TRBJ2-2, the V gene TRBV27; D gene unclear. The ends were cut back, 5 bases at V and 6 bases at J, with 7 bases in the middle. The CDR3 covers 12 residues. The germline gives CDR1 MNHEY, CDR2 SMNVEV (reference sequence).

In this sample, this clone turned up a few times. The junction departs from the called germline gene at one end, perhaps through a read error. This chain connects TRBV6-4 to TRBJ2-3, with D maybe TRBD1 (6 bases). Germline V gene lookup returns CDR1 MRHNA and CDR2 SNTAGT. The CDR3 runs 13 residues. This chain's CDR3 is CASSDSSGTRVVF. The CDR3 nucleotides read TGTGCCAGCAGTGACTCTTCGGGGACACGGGTTGTCTTT.

This clone was picked up a small number of times. This rearrangement joins TRBV7-9 to TRBJ2-7; D is unclear. This CDR3 contains 13 residues. CDR1 is SEHNR, CDR2 FQNEAQ, per germline (reference sequence). Trimming pared 5 bases from V and 2 bases from J, leaving 10 bases between. CDR3 sequence (DNA): TGTGCCAGCAGCCAATCTGGGACCTACGAGCAGTACTTC. It codes for CASSQSGTYEQYF.

This clone was observed a handful of times. The chain links TRBV30 to TRBJ1-4; TRBD1 aligns across 7 bases. J lost 5 bases, V lost 2 bases, and 11 bases had no gene match. Germline-derived CDR1 and CDR2 are GTSNPN and SVGIG (reference sequence). The length of the CDR3 is 16 residues. DNA of the CDR3: TGTGCCTGGAGTATATGGGGGACAGAAGACAATGAAAAACTGTTTTTT. Translated: CAWSIWGTEDNEKLFF.

At least ten counts were recorded for this clone. The rearrangement links TRBV28 to TRBJ2-6; D is possibly TRBD1 or TRBD2 (5 bases each). Between the trimmed V and J ends, which lost 4 bases and 10 bases, there was a span of 11 bases. Germline V gives CDR1 MDHEN, CDR2 SYDVKM. The CDR3 covers 13 residues. CDR3 nucleotides: TGTGCCAGCAGTTCGCAGGGAGTGAACGTCCTGACTTTC. It translates to CASSSQGVNVLTF.

V and J are TRBV9 and TRBJ1-4; D remains unclear. CDR3 length equals 14 residues. Germline loops: CDR1 SGDLS, CDR2 YYNGEE. The ends were cut back, 3 bases at V and 5 bases at J, with 11 bases in the middle. The CDR3 nucleotides read TGTGCCAGCAGCGCCCGAGGGTTCAATGAAAAACTGTTTTTT. As protein: CASSARGFNEKLFF.

The sample holds a few counts of this clone. The chain is built from TRBV11-2 and TRBJ2-4; 8 nucleotides align to TRBD1. J lost 13 bases, V lost 2 bases, and 19 bases had no gene match. The CDR3 extends over 17 amino acids. CDR1 and CDR2 from the germline V gene are SGHAT and FQNNGV. DNA for the CDR3: TGTGCCAGCAGCTTATCAGGGACAGGATCATCAGGGCGCGGGCAGTACTTC. Its translation: CASSLSGTGSSGRGQYF.

The chain is built from TRBV7-6 and TRBJ2-7; the D gene is possibly TRBD1 (5 bases). The CDR3 consists of 12 residues. Germline CDR1 reads SGHVS; CDR2 reads FNYEAQ. The V end was cut by 4 bases, the J end by 5 bases, with 9 bases between. This chain's CDR3 is CASSSGHNEQYF. The CDR3 bases are TGTGCCAGCAGCTCCGGACACAACGAGCAGTACTTC.

The sample holds a few counts of this clone. The genes are TRBV5-1 and TRBJ1-1; unclear D gene. V lost 5 bases and J 6 bases, leaving 17 bases between the germline ends. Per germline, CDR1 SGHRS and CDR2 YFSETQ. The CDR3 is 14 amino acids. Here the CDR3 reads CASRINRDFSEAFF. In DNA form, the CDR3 reads TGCGCCAGCAGGATTAACCGGGATTTCTCTGAAGCTTTCTTT.

V gene TRBV28 combines with J gene TRBJ1-2, with D perhaps TRBD1 (5 bases). Germline CDR1 is MDHEN and CDR2 is SYDVKM. Trimming cost V 7 bases and J 4 bases, with 13 bases left between them. The CDR3 extends over 13 amino acids. The DNA of the CDR3 is TGTGCCAGCATCTCACAGGTATCCTATGGCTACACCTTC. Protein sequence: CASISQVSYGYTF.

This clone was counted between two and nine times. The same CDR3 also results from other DNA sequences found in this sample. The chain uses TRBV5-1 and TRBJ2-3; tentative D call: TRBD1 (6 bases). CDR1 SGHRS and CDR2 YFSETQ come from the germline V gene. The CDR3 totals 14 residues. V lost 4 bases and J 0 bases, leaving 9 bases between the germline ends. The CDR3 is CASSPGTSTDTQYF. The CDR3 DNA follows: TGCGCCAGCAGCCCCGGGACAAGCACAGATACGCAGTATTTT.

The chain uses TRBV6-1 and TRBJ2-1; TRBD2 is a possible D gene (5 bases). This CDR3 has 12 amino acids. CDR1 and CDR2 from the germline V gene are MNHNS and SASEGT. V was cut by 5 bases and J by 13 bases, with 15 bases left in between. Here the CDR3 reads CASSPTRMGQFF. CDR3 nucleotide sequence: TGTGCCAGCAGTCCTACTAGGATGGGTCAGTTCTTC.

The V call is TRBV4-3, the J call TRBJ1-2, with TRBD1 matching over 8 bases. V lost 4 bases to trimming and J lost 3 bases; unmatched junction nucleotides: 1. CDR3 length: 13 residues. Germline lookup yields CDR1 LGHNA and CDR2 YSLEER. CDR3 loop: CASSRGQDYGYTF. CDR3 DNA sequence: TGCGCCAGCAGCCGGGGACAGGACTATGGCTACACCTTC.

J is TRBJ2-1 and V is TRBV4-2, with D perhaps matching TRBD2 (7 bases). The V end lost 1 base, the J end lost 5 bases, and 15 bases lay between the germline ends. CDR1 and CDR2 from the germline V gene are LGHNA and YNFKEQ. The CDR3 has 16 residues. The CDR3, as DNA: TGTGCCAGCAGCCAAGTGGGGGCTAGCGGAGACAATGAGCAGTTCTTC. Amino acids: CASSQVGASGDNEQFF.

This clone has a handful of counts. The chain joins TRBV7-8 to TRBJ2-5; D may be TRBD2 (5 bases). Between the trimmed V and J ends, which lost 0 bases and 7 bases, there was a span of 9 bases. The CDR3 consists of 13 residues. Germline assignment: CDR1 SGHVS and CDR2 FQNEAQ. The CDR3 bases are TGTGCCAGCAGCTTAGCCCCCCGGGGGACCCAGTACTTC. Encoded protein: CASSLAPRGTQYF.

This clone was observed many times. The chain recombines TRBV19 with TRBJ1-1, with D unresolved. Germline CDR1 reads LNHDA; CDR2 reads SQIVND (reference sequence). CDR3 size: 13 residues. Between the trimmed V and J ends, which lost 7 bases and 2 bases, there was a span of 11 bases. The CDR3 protein is CASIKARNTEAFF. The CDR3 DNA reads as TGTGCCAGTATCAAGGCGAGAAACACTGAAGCTTTCTTT.

The gene calls are TRBV5-4 and TRBJ1-2; 8 nucleotides agree with TRBD1. J gave up 7 bases and V 4 bases, and 3 bases lay outside the gene matches. The CDR3 length is 12 residues. Germline lookup yields CDR1 SGHNT and CDR2 YYREEE (reference sequence). Here the CDR3 reads CASSPDRVGYTF. The CDR3 DNA follows: TGTGCCAGCAGCCCGGACAGGGTTGGCTACACCTTC. Complete variable domain (other parts from reference TRBV5-4 and TRBJ1-2): ETGVTQSPTHLIKTRGQQVTLRCSSQSGHNTVSWYQQALGQGPQFIFQYYREEENGRGNFPPRFSGLQFPNYSSELNVNALELDDSALYLCASSPDRVGYTFGSGTRLTVV.

A single count supports this clone. The CDR3 coding sequence is TGCGCCAGCAGCGCCGGGACTAGCGGGCTGGGGGAGACCCAGTACTTC. Amino acid sequence: CASSAGTSGLGETQYF. J is TRBJ2-5 and V is TRBV5-1; 12 bases align to TRBD2. The CDR3 has 16 amino acids. With 4 bases clipped from V and 5 bases from J, the junction kept 9 bases outside the gene matches. Germline loops: CDR1 SGHRS, CDR2 YFSETQ.